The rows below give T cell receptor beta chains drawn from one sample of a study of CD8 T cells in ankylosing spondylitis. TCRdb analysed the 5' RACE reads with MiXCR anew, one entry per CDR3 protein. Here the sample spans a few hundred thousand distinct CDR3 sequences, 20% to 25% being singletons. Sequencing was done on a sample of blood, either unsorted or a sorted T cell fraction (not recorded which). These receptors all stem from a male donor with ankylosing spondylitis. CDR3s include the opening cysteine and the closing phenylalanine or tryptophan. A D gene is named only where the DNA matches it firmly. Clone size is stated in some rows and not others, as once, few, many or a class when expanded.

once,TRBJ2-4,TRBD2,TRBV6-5,TGTGCCAGCAGACACTCGGGCAGTCTGACTAGCGGGACACAGTACTTC,CASRHSGSLTSGTQYF
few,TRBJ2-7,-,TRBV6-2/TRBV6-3,TGTGCCAGCAGTTACCGGGTGGGCAGACAGTTCTACGAGCAGTACTTC,CASSYRVGRQFYEQYF
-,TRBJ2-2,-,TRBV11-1,TGTGCCAGCAGCTTATTGGCCAGGGGCACCGGGGAGCTGTTTTTT,CASSLLARGTGELFF
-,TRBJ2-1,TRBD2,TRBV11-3,TGTGCCAGCAGCTTACGGGAGGAAAGCTCCTACAATGAGCAGTTCTTC,CASSLREESSYNEQFF
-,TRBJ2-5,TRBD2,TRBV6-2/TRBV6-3,TGTGCCAGCAGTTATCCTTCCTTAGCGGGAGGGAGGGAAGAGACCCAGTACTTC,CASSYPSLAGGREETQYF
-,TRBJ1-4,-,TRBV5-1,TGCGCCAGCAGACAGGAGAGTAATGAAAAACTGTTTTTT,CASRQESNEKLFF
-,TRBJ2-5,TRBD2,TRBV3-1,TGTGCCAGCAGCCACTCGCGCCTAGCGGAGTCGGTAGAGACCCAGTACTTC,CASSHSRLAESVETQYF
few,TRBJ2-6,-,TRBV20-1,TGCAGTGCTGACAACGGACCGAACTCTGGGGCCAACGTCCTGACTTTC,CSADNGPNSGANVLTF
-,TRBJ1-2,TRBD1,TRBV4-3,TGCGCCAGCAGCCAGGGATACGGGACAGGCCTCAGCTATGGCTACACCTTC,CASSQGYGTGLSYGYTF
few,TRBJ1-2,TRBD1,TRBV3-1,TGTGCCAGCGCGGGAAGGGACAGGGGCATTAACTATGGCTACACCTTC,CASAGRDRGINYGYTF
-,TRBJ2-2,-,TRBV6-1,TGTGCCAGCAGTGGATTCAGGGCCGGGGAGCTGTTTTTT,CASSGFRAGELFF
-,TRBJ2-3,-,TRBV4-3,TGCGCCAGCAGCCAAGATTACAGGGTAGAGTCGGATACGCAGTATTTT,CASSQDYRVESDTQYF
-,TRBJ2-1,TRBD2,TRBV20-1,TGCAGTGCTAGAGCGGCTAGCGGGCGGGGAAGGAATGAGCAGTTCTTC,CSARAASGRGRNEQFF
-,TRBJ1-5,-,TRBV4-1,TGCGCCAGCAGCCAAGATTGGAGCACAGCCTCGCAGCCCCAGCATTTT,CASSQDWSTASQPQHF
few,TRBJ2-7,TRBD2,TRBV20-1,TGCAGTGCTAGGGTTGGGACTAGTGGCTCCTACGAGCAGTACTTC,CSARVGTSGSYEQYF
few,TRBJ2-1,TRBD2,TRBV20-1,TGCAGTGCTAGAGATACGGCTAGCGGGACCTACAATGAGCAGTTCTTC,CSARDTASGTYNEQFF
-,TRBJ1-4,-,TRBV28,TGTGCCAGCAATGTGGGGTTTCGGGAAAAACTGTTTTTT,CASNVGFREKLFF
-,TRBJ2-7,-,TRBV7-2,TGTGCCAGCAGCTCGCCGAGCCAAGGACGGATAGTCTACGAGCAGTACTTC,CASSSPSQGRIVYEQYF